A selection of T cell receptor beta chains follows, all from one sample in a study of T cells in Graves' hyperthyroidism and ophthalmopathy. MiXCR, applied by TCRdb to the multiplex PCR reads, yields one record per CDR3 protein. The table has some 740,000 distinct CDR3 sequences, 14% seen once. The material sequenced was blood. These receptor sequences come from a woman aged 18-35 years with Graves' hyperthyroidism. The conserved cysteine and the conserved F or W are not part of the CDR3 here. Fields, in order: clone size, J gene, V gene, CDR3 protein. Clone size is given for some rows only: seen once, a few or many times, or a class if the clone is expanded.

>few|TRBJ1-2|TRBV30
AWSRAGGHGYT
>NA|TRBJ2-5|TRBV4-3
ASSQDLGGTEEETQY
>many|TRBJ2-2|TRBV6-6
ASSYRLWREGGTGELF
>many|TRBJ2-1|TRBV6-2/TRBV6-3
ASSAGRLAGSHEQF
>few|TRBJ1-2|TRBV4-1
ASSRDRGPYGYT
>many|TRBJ1-4|TRBV15
ATSTWDRGATNEKLF
>NA|TRBJ2-1|TRBV4-2
ASSLGQGAIVGNEQF
>NA|TRBJ2-3|TRBV4-1
ASSQRRADTQY
>NA|TRBJ2-7|TRBV9
ASSAGHQGEQY
>NA|TRBJ1-2|TRBV2
ATRARGFNGYT
>few|TRBJ1-1|TRBV7-6
ASSPLGREAF
>NA|TRBJ2-4|TRBV10-3
ALLRLLAGGLYVKNIQY
>NA|TRBJ2-3|TRBV4-1
ASSQGAGTSKDTQY
>NA|TRBJ2-1|TRBV7-2
ASSFPASLAGSFNEQF
>many|TRBJ2-7|TRBV28
ASITTSGTYEQY
>NA|TRBJ1-5|TRBV20-1
SADTGFQNQPQH
>many|TRBJ2-1|TRBV3-1
ASSLMTGLPSYNEQF
>many|TRBJ2-6|TRBV28
ASRPSGANVLT
>many|TRBJ2-7|TRBV6-2/TRBV6-3
ASSLHGDEQY
>many|TRBJ2-1|TRBV10-3
AISPGTISYNEQF
>NA|TRBJ2-5|TRBV7-3
ASSLTSAGGETQY
>NA|TRBJ2-1|TRBV9
ASSYEGTSGIYNEQF
>NA|TRBJ2-7|TRBV15
ATSTRDFGAIGQY
>few|TRBJ1-6|TRBV28
ASSWAPGTFNSPLH
>many|TRBJ2-1|TRBV12-3/TRBV12-4
ASSLPGGRDNEQF
>NA|TRBJ2-2|TRBV10-2
ASRGGTGELF
>many|TRBJ2-1|TRBV11-1
ASSSVHGVAQF
>many|TRBJ2-3|TRBV2
ASRLAGVGTDTQY
>many|TRBJ2-7|TRBV27
ASSLIPLVGSSYEQY
>NA|TRBJ2-2|TRBV7-6
ASSPVGGITGELF
>few|TRBJ1-3|TRBV15
ATSRASRTVGNTIY
>NA|TRBJ1-1|TRBV28
ASSTERGRGSRGRWNTEAI
>NA|TRBJ1-1|TRBV13
ASSYLSPMNTEAF
>many|TRBJ2-7|TRBV7-2
ASSLGGSIREQY
>many|TRBJ2-5|TRBV6-1
ASKGRLGMEETQY
>many|TRBJ2-7|TRBV6-5
ASSYRPGQVSYEQY
>many|TRBJ2-3|TRBV19
ASTPRTGATDTQY
>few|TRBJ2-7|TRBV10-2
ASSELLRGDNKQY
>many|TRBJ2-7|TRBV6-1
ASSVEGVRYEQY
>NA|TRBJ1-2|TRBV6-1
ASSRYRDSGRSYGYT
>many|TRBJ2-7|TRBV20-1
SAEGLGGTRYEQY